These 26 T cell receptor beta chains originate from one sample sequenced in a study of cytomegalovirus exposure and HLA in healthy donors. In the PCR, 60 Vbeta and 13 Jbeta primers were used. Profiling relied on immunoSEQ multiplex PCR, and the TCRdb table lists in-frame clones only, not all of them. The sample lists about 140,000 clones, 77% occurring once. Sequencing was carried out using PBMCs. All receptors derive from a female donor in good health and CMV-seronegative.

This sequence joins TRBV19 and TRBJ1-2; 7 bases agree with TRBD1. Germline trimming cut 9 bases from V and 6 bases from J; bases unmatched to any gene: 16. Per the germline V gene, CDR1 is LNHDA and CDR2 is SQIVND (reference sequence). The CDR3 loop spans 15 amino acids. The CDR3 DNA follows: TGTGCCAGCACTATAAAGCCAGGGGGGACGCATGGCTACACCTTC. Encoded protein: CASTIKPGGTHGYTF.

This chain uses TRBV11-3 with TRBJ2-1; D might be TRBD2 (6 bases). Germline CDR1 and CDR2: SGHNT and YENEEA. The CDR3 contains 16 residues. V was clipped by 1 base and J by 0 bases, with 10 bases between them. The CDR3 sequence: CASSLGGDASYNEQFF. The CDR3, as DNA: TGTGCCAGCAGCTTAGGGGGGGACGCCTCCTACAATGAGCAGTTCTTC.

CDR3 loop: CASSSDRAKYEQYF. In DNA, the CDR3 is TGTGCCAGCAGCTCCGACAGGGCCAAGTACGAGCAGTACTTC. This chain links TRBV5-5 with TRBJ2-7; 7 bases are shared with TRBD1. The CDR3 runs 14 residues. The ends lost 3 bases at V and 4 bases at J; junction bases unmatched: 7. Germline-derived CDR1 and CDR2 are SGHKS and YYEKEE (reference sequence). The full variable domain, with the rest looked up from reference TRBV5-5 and TRBJ2-7, is DAGVTQSPTHLIKTRGQQVTLRCSPISGHKSVSWYQQVLGQGPQFIFQYYEKEERGRGNFPDRFSARQFPNYSSELNVNALLLGDSALYLCASSSDRAKYEQYFGPGTRLTVT.

V and J are TRBV11-3 and TRBJ1-1, with a weak D call TRBD1 (5 bases). Germline lookup yields CDR1 SGHNT and CDR2 YENEEA. This CDR3 has 17 amino acids. V was shortened by 2 bases and J by 1 base, with 17 bases between the two germline ends. CDR3 coding DNA: TGTGCCAGCAGCTTAACCGGGGCAGGCGGGAAGAACACTGAAGCTTTCTTT. The encoded protein is CASSLTGAGGKNTEAFF. The variable domain in full, completed from reference TRBV11-3 and TRBJ1-1, reads EAGVVQSPRYKIIEKKQPVAFWCNPISGHNTLYWYLQNLGQGPELLIRYENEEAVDDSQLPKDRFSAERLKGVDSTLKIQPAELGDSAVYLCASSLTGAGGKNTEAFFGQGTRLTVV.

The chain carries TRBV6-5 and TRBJ1-6, with TRBD1 as a possible D gene (5 bases). This CDR3 has 13 residues. V lost 6 bases and J 7 bases, leaving 10 bases between the germline ends. Germline assignment: CDR1 MNHEY and CDR2 SVGAGI. CDR3 in amino acids: CASSQGLNSPLHF. CDR3 nucleotides: TGTGCCAGCAGCCAGGGTCTAAATTCACCCCTCCACTTT.

V is TRBV5-1 and J is TRBJ2-3; 8 bases are a match to TRBD2. The V gene's germline CDR1 is SGHRS and CDR2 YFSETQ. Unmatched junction bases numbered 2, after V lost 2 bases and J lost 3 bases. This CDR3 region has 14 residues. CDR3 nucleotide sequence: TGCGCCAGCAGCTTCGGGGGGGGGACAGATACGCAGTATTTT. As protein: CASSFGGGTDTQYF.

A single count supports this clone. Compared with germline, one end of the junction differs, possibly owing to a read error. This chain joins TRBV6-5 and TRBJ2-3; TRBD2 aligns across 8 bases. Germline V gene sequence: CDR1 MNHEY, CDR2 SVGAGI. This CDR3 is built from 15 residues. The CDR3 spells CASSDSAGVRDTQYF. The CDR3 coding sequence is TGTGCCAGCAGTGACTCAGCGGGAGTAAGAGATACGCAGTATTTT.

The chain is built from TRBV27 and TRBJ2-1, with D possibly TRBD2 on 5 matching bases. The CDR3 totals 15 residues. Trimming stripped 5 bases from V and 0 bases from J, with 11 bases between. Germline V gene sequence: CDR1 MNHEY, CDR2 SMNVEV (reference sequence). In nucleotides, the CDR3 is TGTGCCAGCAGTGTCCTAGGGAGCTCCTACAATGAGCAGTTCTTC. Translated: CASSVLGSSYNEQFF.

This clone was seen a few times. The chain recombines TRBV30 with TRBJ1-5, with D perhaps matching TRBD1 (5 bases). This CDR3 contains 13 residues. The germline CDR1 and CDR2 sequences are GTSNPN and SVGIG (reference sequence). Trimming pared 3 bases from V and 7 bases from J, leaving 13 bases between. This chain's CDR3 is CAWRTAGGQPQHF. The CDR3 nucleotides are TGTGCCTGGAGGACGGCCGGGGGACAGCCCCAGCATTTT.

The CDR3 loop reads CAISESPQGVLNYGYTF. CDR3 DNA: TGTGCCATCAGTGAGTCGCCTCAGGGCGTCCTTAACTATGGCTACACCTTC. V usage is TRBV10-3 and J usage is TRBJ1-2, with a possible D match to TRBD1 (5 bases). The CDR3 sequence is 17 residues long. V gave up 0 bases and J gave up 1 base, with 15 bases separating them. The germline V gene has CDR1 ENHRY and CDR2 SYGVKD.

The chain employs TRBV6-5 and TRBJ1-1; 8 bases are a match to TRBD1. Per germline, CDR1 MNHEY and CDR2 SVGAGI. The CDR3 runs to 12 residues. J was trimmed by 10 bases and V by 4 bases; bases with no gene match: 5. CDR3 DNA sequence: TGTGCCAGCAGTTCCCCAGGGGGCAGAGCTTTCTTT. The encoded protein is CASSSPGGRAFF.

The rearrangement links TRBV6-5 to TRBJ2-1; TRBD2 might be the D (5 bases). The CDR3 length is 11 residues. Germline V CDR1 and CDR2: MNHEY, SVGAGI. V lost 5 bases, J lost 15 bases, and 14 bases lay in between. The CDR3 loop reads CASSRASILFF. The CDR3 DNA follows: TGTGCCAGCAGTAGGGCTAGCATCCTGTTCTTC.

The chain links TRBV6-5 to TRBJ2-7, with D unresolved. With 5 bases removed from V and 3 bases from J, the gap between germline ends came to 14 bases. The CDR3 sequence is 14 residues long. CDR1 MNHEY and CDR2 SVGAGI come from the germline V gene. The chain's CDR3 is CASSEFLGVYEQYF. The CDR3 region has the DNA TGTGCCAGCAGTGAATTTTTGGGCGTCTACGAGCAGTACTTC.

This clone showed up just a few times. V and J are TRBV7-3 and TRBJ1-2; D unresolved. This CDR3 spans 12 amino acids. Trimming pared 0 bases from V and 6 bases from J, leaving 5 bases between. The germline CDR1 and CDR2 sequences are SGHTA and FQGTGA. The CDR3 loop is CASSLTGDGYTF. Here the CDR3 DNA reads TGTGCCAGCAGCTTAACCGGGGATGGCTACACCTTC.

V and J are TRBV9 and TRBJ2-7; D call uncertain. Germline V lookup: CDR1 SGDLS, CDR2 YYNGEE. This CDR3 contains 14 residues. The germline V and J ends were trimmed by 0 bases and 5 bases, with 12 bases remaining between them. CDR3 loop: CASSVGVVGDEQYF. CDR3 nucleotides: TGTGCCAGCAGCGTAGGAGTAGTGGGCGACGAGCAGTACTTC.

The chain couples TRBV15 to TRBJ2-7; 7 positions match TRBD1. This CDR3 contains 14 residues. J was trimmed by 1 base and V by 0 bases; bases with no gene match: 0. Germline CDR1 LNHNV, CDR2 YYDKDF (reference sequence). The CDR3: CATSREQGSYEQYF. For the CDR3, the DNA is TGTGCCACCAGCAGAGAACAGGGGTCCTACGAGCAGTACTTC. Using reference TRBV15 and TRBJ2-7 for the parts outside the CDR3, the full variable domain is DAMVIQNPRYQVTQFGKPVTLSCSQTLNHNVMYWYQQKSSQAPKLLFHYYDKDFNNEADTPDNFQSRRPNTSFCFLDIRSPGLGDTAMYLCATSREQGSYEQYFGPGTRLTVT.

The genes are TRBV27 and TRBJ1-4; 9 nucleotides line up with TRBD1. V was pared by 4 bases and J by 0 bases, with 15 bases of the junction left unmatched. The CDR3 runs to 20 residues. CDR1 is MNHEY, CDR2 SMNVEV, per germline (reference sequence). CDR3 protein: CASSSIQGQGKTATNEKLFF. In DNA, the CDR3 is TGTGCCAGCAGTTCGATACAGGGACAGGGCAAGACTGCAACTAATGAAAAACTGTTTTTT. The full variable domain, with the rest looked up from reference TRBV27 and TRBJ1-4, is EAQVTQNPRYLITVTGKKLTVTCSQNMNHEYMSWYRQDPGLGLRQIYYSMNVEVTDKGDVPEGYKVSRKEKRNFPLILESPSPNQTSLYFCASSSIQGQGKTATNEKLFFGSGTQLSVL.

The chain recombines TRBV11-1 with TRBJ2-3; 9 positions agree with TRBD2. The CDR3 contains 16 residues. Germline CDR1 and CDR2: SGHAT and FQDESV (reference sequence). J gave up 7 bases and V 3 bases, and 11 bases lay outside the gene matches. The CDR3 DNA sequence: TGTGCCAGCAGCTTGGAAGCGGGAGGATACACCCATACGCAGTATTTT. Its protein is CASSLEAGGYTHTQYF.

This chain uses TRBV28 with TRBJ1-1; 9 nucleotides agree with TRBD1. The CDR3 extends over 15 amino acids. Per germline, CDR1 MDHEN and CDR2 SYDVKM. V dropped 3 bases and J dropped 10; count of bases not matched to a gene: 12. CDR3 sequence (DNA): TGTGCCAGCAGTTTCACAGGGGGCTTTGGTAGGGGAGCTTTCTTT. Translation: CASSFTGGFGRGAFF.

The chain uses TRBV9 and TRBJ2-3, with D tentatively TRBD1 (5 bases). The CDR3 sequence is 15 residues long. Trimming left V 1 base short and J 0 bases short, with 9 bases between. From germline, CDR1 is SGDLS and CDR2 YYNGEE. As DNA, the CDR3 is TGTGCCAGCAGCGTAACAGGAACTAGCACAGATACGCAGTATTTT. Its translation: CASSVTGTSTDTQYF.

Regarding this clone: Its ends do not fully match the called genes, so a read error is possible. The CDR3 is CASGFAGQGATTEAFF. CDR3 sequence (DNA): TGTGCCAGCGGCTTCGCGGGACAGGGGGCAACTACTGAAGCTTTCTTT. This chain links TRBV7-9 with TRBJ1-1; 12 bases line up with TRBD1. This CDR3 has 16 amino acids. Germline CDR1 is SEHNR and CDR2 is FQNEAQ (reference sequence).

This chain uses TRBV7-2 with TRBJ2-3, with TRBD1 matching over 7 bases. The CDR3 length is 14 residues. Trimming removed 4 bases from V and 6 bases from J; junction bases left unmatched: 7. Per germline, CDR1 SGHTA and CDR2 FQGNSA. The CDR3 reads CASSSGQARDTQYF. In DNA, the CDR3 is TGTGCCAGCAGCTCCGGACAGGCCCGGGATACGCAGTATTTT.

The rearrangement links TRBV9 to TRBJ1-1, with D perhaps TRBD1 (6 bases). Germline V gene sequence: CDR1 SGDLS, CDR2 YYNGEE. CDR3 length: 12 residues. V lost 9 bases and J lost 0, with 9 bases in between. The CDR3 here is CAKRGLNTEAFF. The CDR3 region has the DNA TGTGCCAAAAGGGGGTTGAACACTGAAGCTTTCTTT.

The rearrangement uses TRBV6-1 and TRBJ1-1, with 10 bases fitting TRBD1. CDR3 length: 15 amino acids. CDR1 and CDR2 (germline): MNHNS, SASEGT. V dropped 2 bases and J dropped 5; count of bases not matched to a gene: 5. The CDR3 DNA sequence: TGTGCCAGCAGTGAATCGGGACAGGGGTGGACTGAAGCTTTCTTT. Its translation is CASSESGQGWTEAFF.

The chain joins TRBV4-2 to TRBJ2-1, with TRBD2 matching over 11 bases. Per the germline V gene, CDR1 is LGHNA and CDR2 is YNFKEQ. This CDR3 is 18 amino acids long. V shed 4 bases and J 8 bases; nucleotides not matched to a gene: 16. The CDR3 DNA sequence: TGTGCCAGCAGCCCGCAGGTGTCTAGCGGGGGGTTCATCGATGAGCAGTTCTTC. Translated, it gives CASSPQVSSGGFIDEQFF.

This rearrangement joins TRBV5-1 to TRBJ2-1, with 9 bases lining up with TRBD1. In germline, CDR1 is SGHRS, CDR2 YFSETQ. This CDR3 is built from 16 residues. V trimming: 9 bases; J trimming: 5 bases; junction bases outside the gene matches: 15. The CDR3 loop is CATSEGAQGADNEQFF. The CDR3 nucleotides are TGCGCCACCTCCGAAGGGGCACAGGGGGCGGACAATGAGCAGTTCTTC.